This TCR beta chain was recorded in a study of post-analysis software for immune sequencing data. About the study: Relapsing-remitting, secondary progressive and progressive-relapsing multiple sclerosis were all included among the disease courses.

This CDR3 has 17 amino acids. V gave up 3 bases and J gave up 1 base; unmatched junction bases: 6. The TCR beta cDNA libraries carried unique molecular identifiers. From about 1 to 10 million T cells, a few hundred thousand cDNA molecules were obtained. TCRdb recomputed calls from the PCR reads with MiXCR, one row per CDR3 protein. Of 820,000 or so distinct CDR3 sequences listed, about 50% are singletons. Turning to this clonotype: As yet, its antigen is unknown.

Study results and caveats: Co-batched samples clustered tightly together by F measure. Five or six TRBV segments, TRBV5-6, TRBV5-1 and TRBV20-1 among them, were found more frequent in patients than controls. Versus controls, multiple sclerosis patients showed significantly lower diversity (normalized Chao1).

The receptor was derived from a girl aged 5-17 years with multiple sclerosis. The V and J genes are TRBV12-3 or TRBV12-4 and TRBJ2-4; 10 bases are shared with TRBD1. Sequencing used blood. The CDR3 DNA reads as TGTGCCAGCAGTTTTATTATGGGACAGGGGGCCAAAAACATTCAGTACTTC. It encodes CASSFIMGQGAKNIQYF.